Listed here is a single TCR beta chain. Antigen unknown. Subsets obtained from CD4+ cells comprised CD45RA+ naive and CD45RA-negative memory cells. Repertoires were generated with immunoSEQ multiplex PCR, while TCRdb's copy carries only in-frame clones and drops some. Found here are approximately 2,000,000 clones, around 93% of them singletons; the top ten hold roughly 0.34%. These data come from a study of shared clonotypes between healthy human individuals. Trimming removed 4 bases at V and 4 bases at J, with 7 bases between. The CDR3 is 13 residues long. Germline CDR1 LNHDA, CDR2 SQIVND (reference sequence). Whole-study results and caveats: Relative to their counterparts shared across all four donors, non-shared clonotypes exhibited diminished generation probabilities. For naive CD4 cells, roughly 5% of clonotypes were shared across a handful of donors.

This chain uses TRBV19 with TRBJ1-4; D gene unclear. The receptor comes from a young man in good health. Some clones in this sample may be carry-over from other donors' samples. The sequenced sample was naive CD4+ T cells from PBMCs. As for subset: CD45RA+ positively selected. The DNA of the CDR3 is TGTGCCAGTAGTACCAGCATTAATGAAAAACTGTTTTTT. It translates to CASSTSINEKLFF. Variable domain in full (rest from reference TRBV19 and TRBJ1-4): DGGITQSPKYLFRKEGQNVTLSCEQNLNHDAMYWYRQDPGQGLRLIYYSQIVNDFQKGDIAEGYSVSREKKESFPLTVTSAQKNPTAFYLCASSTSINEKLFFGSGTQLSVL.